Below are 10 T cell receptor beta chains sequenced from a single sample in a study of T cell clonality in common variable immunodeficiency. Antigens of these TCRs are unknown. TCRdb keeps only in-frame clones here, not all; method: immunoSEQ multiplex PCR. The profile covers over 20,000 clones, none occurring a single time. Whole-study findings and limits: In common variable immunodeficiency, TCR beta chains reportedly carried fewer deletions and N-nucleotide insertions.

The sequencing input was peripheral blood mononuclear cells. The receptors originated from a human donor with common variable immunodeficiency.

On this clone: From the germline J gene comes the end of the CDR3, since the read stops 3 residues before it. The chain carries TRBV6-1 and TRBJ2-1, with D possibly TRBD2 on 7 matching bases. The CDR3 runs to 14 residues. V lost 2 bases, J lost 7 bases, and 12 bases lay in between. Germline assignment: CDR1 MNHNS and CDR2 SASEGT. The CDR3 loop is CASSEWGGRNEQFF. The CDR3 bases that were read are TGTGCCAGCAGTGAATGGGGGGGGCGAAATGAG.

This clone came up many times. The CDR3 end is not reached by the read, which stops 3 residues before it; the germline J gene fills it in. V gene TRBV20-1 combines with J gene TRBJ2-1, with a possible D match to TRBD2 (6 bases). V gave up 5 bases and J gave up 3 bases, with 14 bases separating them. The CDR3 is 14 residues long. Germline loops: CDR1 DFQATT, CDR2 SNEGSKA (reference sequence). The CDR3 here is CSAGGLGDYNEQFF. The CDR3 bases that were read are TGCAGTGCTGGGGGACTCGGGGACTACAATGAG.

Worth noting for this clone: The read gets to within 3 residues of the CDR3 end, and the germline J gene fills in the rest. The chain recombines TRBV7-9 with TRBJ2-7; 9 positions match TRBD1. The CDR3 contains 14 residues. CDR1 is SEHNR and CDR2 is FQNEAQ in the germline V gene (reference sequence). J gave up 2 bases and V 5 bases, and 4 bases lay outside the gene matches. The CDR3 sequence: CASSPGQGTYEQYF. CDR3 bases read: TGTGCCAGCAGCCCAGGACAGGGGACCTACGAG.

This clone was picked up a small number of times. The read comes to an end 3 residues before the CDR3 does, leaving the germline J gene to fill in the end. This chain joins TRBV5-5 and TRBJ1-4; 7 bases are shared with TRBD1. The V gene end was trimmed by 1 base and the J gene end by 8 bases; junction bases not matched to a gene: 8. CDR3 length: 15 amino acids. CDR1 SGHKS and CDR2 YYEKEE come from the germline V gene (reference sequence). The CDR3 spells CASSLIEGAGEKLFF. CDR3 bases read: TGTGCCAGCAGCTTGATCGAGGGGGCTGGCGAAAAA.

This clone appeared many times. With the read ending 3 residues before the CDR3 end, the germline J gene is used to fill in that end. This chain links TRBV29-1 with TRBJ1-5; 7 positions agree with TRBD1. Germline-derived CDR1 and CDR2 are SQVTM and ANQGSEA. The CDR3 runs to 13 residues. The V segment lost 5 bases and the J segment 3 bases; nucleotides outside the gene matches: 4. CDR3 bases read: TGCAGCGTTTCGACAGGGAACAATCAGCCC. Translation gives CSVSTGNNQP. In full, the CDR3 reads CSVSTGNNQPQHF.

Many counts were recorded for this clone. The read terminates 3 residues ahead of where the CDR3 ends, so the germline J gene completes it. The chain couples TRBV20-1 to TRBJ1-4, with 10 bases matching TRBD1. The CDR3 loop spans 15 amino acids. J gave up 4 bases and V 5 bases, and 7 bases lay outside the gene matches. Germline V gene data show CDR1 as DFQATT and CDR2 as SNEGSKA (reference sequence). CDR3 region: CSARTGGIDNEKLFF. Incomplete CDR3 DNA: TGCAGTGCTCGGACAGGGGGAATCGATAATGAAAAA.

With regard to this clone: The sequence runs out 3 residues before the end of the CDR3; the remainder is reconstructed from the germline J gene. This rearrangement joins TRBV7-3 to TRBJ1-1, with D maybe TRBD1 (5 bases). Germline V gives CDR1 SGHTA, CDR2 FQGTGA. Trimming removed 2 bases from V and 3 bases from J, with 10 bases in between. CDR3 length: 14 amino acids. CDR3 bases read: TGTGCCAGCAGCTTATCAGGGAGAGACACTGAA. Amino acids: CASSLSGRDTE. The CDR3, in full, reads CASSLSGRDTEAFF.

In its sample, this clone was seen many times. The sequenced fragment ends 3 residues before the CDR3 boundary, so the rest is inferred from the germline J gene. The chain is built from TRBV9 and TRBJ2-5; 9 positions match TRBD1. The CDR3 has 14 amino acids. Per germline, CDR1 SGDLS and CDR2 YYNGEE. After removal of 2 bases from V and 1 base from J, the junction contained 0 bases not matched to a gene. The covered CDR3 bases are TGTGCCAGCAGCGTGGGACAGGGCCAAGAGACC. Translation gives CASSVGQGQET. The whole CDR3 is CASSVGQGQETQYF.

This clone was picked up a small number of times. The CDR3 end is not reached by the read, which stops 3 residues before it; the germline J gene fills it in. V is TRBV19 and J is TRBJ1-6; D ambiguous. Germline lookup yields CDR1 LNHDA and CDR2 SQIVND (reference sequence). CDR3 size: 12 residues. Trimming removed 4 bases at V and 7 bases at J, with 5 bases between. The CDR3 spells CASSSQNSPLHF. The sequenced CDR3 bases are TGTGCCAGTAGTAGCCAGAATTCACCC.

This clone was observed at least ten times. The read comes to an end 3 residues before the CDR3 does, leaving the germline J gene to fill in the end. The chain has TRBV20-1 and TRBJ2-1, with D possibly being TRBD1 (5 bases). The V end was cut by 2 bases, the J end by 9 bases, with 11 bases between. CDR1 and CDR2 (germline): DFQATT, SNEGSKA (reference sequence). The length of the CDR3 is 12 residues. The CDR3: CSARTQGTEQFF. CDR3 DNA (partial): TGCAGTGCTAGAACTCAGGGTACTGAG.